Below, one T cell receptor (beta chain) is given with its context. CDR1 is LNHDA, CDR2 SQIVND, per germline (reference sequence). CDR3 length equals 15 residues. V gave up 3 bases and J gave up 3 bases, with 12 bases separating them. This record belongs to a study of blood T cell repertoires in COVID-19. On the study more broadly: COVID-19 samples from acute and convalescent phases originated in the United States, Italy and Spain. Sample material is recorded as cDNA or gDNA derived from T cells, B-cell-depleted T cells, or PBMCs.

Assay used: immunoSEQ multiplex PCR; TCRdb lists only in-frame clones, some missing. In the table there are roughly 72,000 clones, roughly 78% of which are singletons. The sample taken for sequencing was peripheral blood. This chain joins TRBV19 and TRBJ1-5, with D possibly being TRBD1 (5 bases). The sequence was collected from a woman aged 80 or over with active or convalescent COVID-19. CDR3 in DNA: TGTGCCAGTAGTATCGACAGTACCACCAATCAGCCCCAGCATTTT. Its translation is CASSIDSTTNQPQHF.